This entry is about one TCR beta chain. The antigen is not known. Primers included in the PCR were 60 Vbeta and 13 Jbeta primers. Data came from immunoSEQ multiplex PCR; TCRdb stores just in-frame clones and leaves some out. The repertoire holds some 180,000 clones, with 75% to 85% as singletons. V was cut by 4 bases and J by 1 base, with 13 bases left in between. The CDR3 is 15 amino acids. Germline CDR1 and CDR2: SGHDT and YYEEEE. These data are taken from a study of cytomegalovirus exposure and HLA in healthy donors. Study as a whole: Genetic ancestry analysis placed around 76% of the 410 or so donors that were genotyped in the Caucasian-associated cluster.

Whole-study findings and limits: Apparent HLA restriction characterized most CMV-associated TCR beta chains in a later analysis.

Input material: PBMCs. The J gene is TRBJ2-3, the V gene TRBV5-6, with a possible D match to TRBD2 (7 bases). The origin of this receptor is a woman between 45 and 65 years old in good health and CMV-seronegative. CDR3 protein: CASSHQGRGTDTQYF. The CDR3 DNA reads TGTGCCAGCAGCCATCAGGGGAGGGGCACAGATACGCAGTATTTT.